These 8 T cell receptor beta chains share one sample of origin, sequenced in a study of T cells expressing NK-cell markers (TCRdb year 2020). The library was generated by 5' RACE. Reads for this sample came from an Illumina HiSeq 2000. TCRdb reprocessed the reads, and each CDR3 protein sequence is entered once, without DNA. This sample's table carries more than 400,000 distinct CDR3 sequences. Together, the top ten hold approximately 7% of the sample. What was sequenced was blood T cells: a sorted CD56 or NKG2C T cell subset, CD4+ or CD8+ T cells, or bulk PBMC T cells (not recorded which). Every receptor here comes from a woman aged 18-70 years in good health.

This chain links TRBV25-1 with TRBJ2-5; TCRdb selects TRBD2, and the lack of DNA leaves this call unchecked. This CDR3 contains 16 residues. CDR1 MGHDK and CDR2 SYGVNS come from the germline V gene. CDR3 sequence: CASSDLAGARQETQYF.

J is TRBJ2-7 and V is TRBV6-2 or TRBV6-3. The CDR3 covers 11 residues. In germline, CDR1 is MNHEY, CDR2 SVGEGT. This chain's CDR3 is CASSPYREQYF.

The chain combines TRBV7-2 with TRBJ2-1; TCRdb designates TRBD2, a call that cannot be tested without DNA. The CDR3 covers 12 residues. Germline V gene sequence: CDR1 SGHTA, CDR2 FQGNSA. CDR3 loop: CASGLVPNEQFF.

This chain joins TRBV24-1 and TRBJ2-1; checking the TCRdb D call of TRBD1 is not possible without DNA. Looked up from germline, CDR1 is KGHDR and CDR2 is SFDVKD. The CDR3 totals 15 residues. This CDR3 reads CATSEQGSPYNEQFF.

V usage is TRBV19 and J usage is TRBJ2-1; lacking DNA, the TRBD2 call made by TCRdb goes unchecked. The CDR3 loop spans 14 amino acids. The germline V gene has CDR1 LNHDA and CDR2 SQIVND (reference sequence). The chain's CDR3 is CASSMLAGTDEQFF.

This CDR3 is CSASWGTEAFF. This chain connects TRBV20-1 to TRBJ1-1. CDR1 is DFQATT and CDR2 is SNEGSKA in the germline V gene (reference sequence). The CDR3 covers 11 residues.

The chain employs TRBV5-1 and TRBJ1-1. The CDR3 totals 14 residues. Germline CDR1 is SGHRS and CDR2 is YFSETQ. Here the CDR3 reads CASSASGEGLKAFF.

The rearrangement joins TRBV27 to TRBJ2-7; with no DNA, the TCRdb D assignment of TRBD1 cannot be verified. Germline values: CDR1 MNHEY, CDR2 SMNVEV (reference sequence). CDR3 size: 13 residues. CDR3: CASSLTGGREQYF.